Listed below are T cell receptor beta chains from one sample, sequenced in a study of siplizumab effects on memory and regulatory T cells. The data were produced by immunoSEQ multiplex PCR, yet TCRdb's version contains in-frame clones alone and is incomplete. The table has tens of thousands of clones, just over 95% seen once. Sequencing used naive CD8+ T cells sorted from blood. The receptor set was obtained from a human donor in good health. CDR3s leave out the opening cysteine and the closing phenylalanine or tryptophan. Expanded clones are given a class, and other clones once, few, many or no size at all.

>TRBV5-5|-|TRBJ2-4
ASSWNYRDRGLRSKNIQY
>TRBV7-9|-|TRBJ1-4
ASRSRDHEKLF
>TRBV6-1|-|TRBJ2-5
ASSVLLAAQETQY
>TRBV7-9|-|TRBJ1-4
ASSSNENGELNEKLF
>TRBV4-3|-|TRBJ2-7
ASSQEGTGGPSYEQY
>TRBV4-1|-|TRBJ1-1
ASSQDMGGRSEAF
>TRBV6-1|-|TRBJ2-7
ASSEVGTGGHEQY
>TRBV5-4|few|TRBJ2-3
ASSFFGGVDTQY
>TRBV2|-|TRBJ2-6
AKRDGSGANVLT
>TRBV9|-|TRBJ2-7
ASSSPSGGGHEQY
>TRBV7-6|-|TRBJ2-5
ASSLAPGTSGGETQY
>TRBV21-1|-|TRBJ1-1
ASSPRPGSTEAF
>TRBV18|-|TRBJ2-5
ASSPGSGSGQETQY
>TRBV9|-|TRBJ2-7
ASSPPGQGLYEQY
>TRBV6-6|-|TRBJ2-5
ASSYGEETQY
>TRBV6-5|-|TRBJ2-3
ASSYLPSGTDTQY
>TRBV6-1|-|TRBJ1-1
ARPDGLGGTEAF
>TRBV27|-|TRBJ1-4
ASSLQGGGEKLF
>TRBV11-2|once|TRBJ1-1
ASRETGSGTEAF
>TRBV10-3|-|TRBJ2-1
AISESYNEQF
>TRBV4-1|-|TRBJ1-5
ASSPKISDSNQPQH
>TRBV7-9|-|TRBJ1-6
ASSLGSPADHNSPLH
>TRBV7-8|-|TRBJ2-7
ASSLGGSAYEQY
>TRBV5-6|-|TRBJ2-5
ASSLGSGGAEETQY
>TRBV7-2|-|TRBJ2-3
ASSFTDTQY
>TRBV13|-|TRBJ2-3
ASSISSGGGTDTQY
>TRBV25-1|-|TRBJ1-1
ASSEGAYTEAF
>TRBV7-1|-|TRBJ1-1
ASSLKGGTEAF
>TRBV5-6|once|TRBJ1-1
ASSVAGTHTEAF
>TRBV6-5|-|TRBJ1-6
ATEPTPGNSPLH
>TRBV5-1|-|-
ASSLGGTTYEQY
>TRBV2|once|TRBJ2-3
ASSPKTSSRDTQY
>TRBV13|-|TRBJ2-1
ASSPVRGVNEQF
>TRBV13|-|TRBJ1-4
ASSSAGDRPNEKLF
>TRBV19|-|TRBJ1-1
ASSKPVGDSWTEAF
>TRBV25-1|once|TRBJ1-1
ASPRGGASGAF
>TRBV2|-|TRBJ1-1
ASRATWDNMNTEAF
>TRBV6-4|-|TRBJ2-3
ASSEVSGGPTDTQY
>TRBV19|-|TRBJ1-1
ASSIPGGWTEAF
>TRBV7-9|-|TRBJ1-5
ASSLVGDQPQH
>TRBV4-1|-|TRBJ2-1
ASSQVLAGGDEQF
>TRBV19|once|TRBJ1-2
ASSWDTVPLLGYT
>TRBV6-5|once|TRBJ1-5
ATAMDSFSNQPQH
>TRBV19|-|TRBJ1-2
ASSTAPYGYT
>TRBV19|-|TRBJ2-7
ASQGPPSYEQY
>TRBV27|-|TRBJ1-5
ASSLSSNQPQH
>TRBV5-6|-|TRBJ1-2
ASSKTGVGYT
>TRBV30|-|TRBJ1-6
AWSVGTGGDSPLH
>TRBV7-6|once|TRBJ2-3
ASSLGGPTDTQY
>TRBV28|-|TRBJ2-7
ASSLLKDEQY
>TRBV4-2|-|TRBJ2-7
ASSQAPGFEGEQY
>TRBV15|-|TRBJ1-4
ATSRSPVGEKLF